The text below deals with one TCR beta chain. Assay: immunoSEQ multiplex PCR; the TCRdb copy retains only in-frame clones and omits some. The sample shows fewer than 55,000 clones, around four fifths of them seen only once. This entry is derived from a study of OX40 agonist ivuxolimab in advanced cancers. Study as a whole: Ivuxolimab was delivered to patients intravenously every 2 weeks at doses spanning 0.01 to 10 mg/kg.

The CDR3 extends over 13 amino acids. Germline V gene lookup returns CDR1 SGHTA and CDR2 FQGNSA. With 5 bases clipped from V and 5 bases from J, the junction kept 1 base outside the gene matches. The clonotype originates from an adult with an advanced solid tumor such as melanoma, head and neck, liver or kidney cancer. The sample was CD4+ or CD8+ T cells sorted from blood, taken in a trial of the OX40 agonist ivuxolimab. The chain carries TRBV7-2 and TRBJ1-5; 9 nucleotides align to TRBD1. The CDR3 here is CASSGTGYQPQHF. The CDR3 nucleotides are TGTGCCAGCAGCGGGACAGGGTATCAGCCCCAGCATTTT. The full variable domain, in which reference TRBV7-2 and TRBJ1-5 provide the parts outside the CDR3, is GAGVSQSPSNKVTEKGKDVELRCDPISGHTALYWYRQSLGQGLEFLIYFQGNSAPDKSGLPSDRFSAERTGGSVSTLTIQRTQQEDSAVYLCASSGTGYQPQHFGDGTRLSIL.